The rows below give T cell receptor beta chains drawn from one sample of a study of chemoradiotherapy in HPV16-positive cancers. Assay used: immunoSEQ multiplex PCR; TCRdb lists only in-frame clones, some missing. Altogether about 10,000 clones are present, approximately 70% being singletons, with the ten largest covering roughly an eighth. This specimen was taken from a patient who underwent chemoradiotherapy. The receptors come from a human donor with HPV-associated anogenital cancer. CDR3s include the opening cysteine and the closing phenylalanine or tryptophan. The order of the fields is V gene, J gene, D gene, clone size, CDR3 protein. The D gene is left open where the match is weak. A row's size may be missing; if present it is once, few, many or a size class.

V gene: TRBV7-9; J gene: TRBJ2-1; D gene: TRBD2; clone size: .; CDR3 protein: CASSHGTSGGTEQFF
V gene: TRBV5-6; J gene: TRBJ1-4; D gene: .; clone size: .; CDR3 protein: CASSLAGGGYEKLFF
V gene: TRBV5-1; J gene: TRBJ1-6; D gene: .; clone size: .; CDR3 protein: CASSLTGSGDSPLHF
V gene: TRBV7-9; J gene: TRBJ2-3; D gene: TRBD1; clone size: few; CDR3 protein: CASSPQGFPTDTQYF
V gene: TRBV19; J gene: TRBJ1-5; D gene: TRBD1; clone size: .; CDR3 protein: CASGGTGLTGKPQHF
V gene: TRBV19; J gene: TRBJ1-4; D gene: .; clone size: .; CDR3 protein: CASLQRINEKLFF
V gene: TRBV4-1; J gene: TRBJ1-1; D gene: TRBD1; clone size: .; CDR3 protein: CASSQTPTGGTEAFF
V gene: TRBV7-8; J gene: TRBJ1-6; D gene: .; clone size: .; CDR3 protein: CASSLGGSGVDSPLHF
V gene: TRBV12-5; J gene: TRBJ2-2; D gene: .; clone size: .; CDR3 protein: CASGFIVASAGELFF
V gene: TRBV29-1; J gene: TRBJ2-5; D gene: .; clone size: .; CDR3 protein: CSVVYHKLETQYF
V gene: TRBV6-4; J gene: TRBJ1-2; D gene: .; clone size: .; CDR3 protein: CASSDDGNYGYTF
V gene: TRBV7-8; J gene: TRBJ2-3; D gene: TRBD2; clone size: once; CDR3 protein: CASSLAGLAGFGGTDTQYF
V gene: TRBV30; J gene: TRBJ1-1; D gene: .; clone size: .; CDR3 protein: CAGSRTEAFF
V gene: TRBV19; J gene: TRBJ1-6; D gene: .; clone size: once; CDR3 protein: CASSIRLDSYNSPLHF
V gene: TRBV19; J gene: TRBJ1-5; D gene: .; clone size: .; CDR3 protein: CASNLSGGSPQHF
V gene: TRBV30; J gene: TRBJ2-7; D gene: .; clone size: .; CDR3 protein: CAWSRQGHLHEQYF
V gene: TRBV6-6; J gene: TRBJ2-7; D gene: TRBD1; clone size: .; CDR3 protein: CASSWRTGLSYEQYF
V gene: TRBV5-1; J gene: TRBJ1-2; D gene: .; clone size: .; CDR3 protein: CASSLGSNLYGYTF
V gene: TRBV5-1; J gene: TRBJ1-3; D gene: .; clone size: .; CDR3 protein: CASSLQGSTGNTIYF
V gene: TRBV7-9; J gene: TRBJ2-5; D gene: TRBD1; clone size: .; CDR3 protein: CASSRRDRGTQEHF
V gene: TRBV28; J gene: TRBJ2-1; D gene: TRBD1; clone size: .; CDR3 protein: CASSIRGFYNEQFF
V gene: TRBV15; J gene: TRBJ2-1; D gene: TRBD1; clone size: .; CDR3 protein: CATSIPATGTNEQFF
V gene: TRBV19; J gene: TRBJ1-5; D gene: .; clone size: medium-sized; CDR3 protein: CASSMAGRVGQPQHF
V gene: TRBV10-3; J gene: TRBJ1-6; D gene: .; clone size: .; CDR3 protein: CAISTGPNSPLHF
V gene: TRBV10-3; J gene: TRBJ1-1; D gene: .; clone size: .; CDR3 protein: CAISEWSGEAFF
V gene: TRBV6-5; J gene: TRBJ1-2; D gene: .; clone size: once; CDR3 protein: CASSYSNRADGYTF
V gene: TRBV7-9; J gene: TRBJ2-1; D gene: .; clone size: once; CDR3 protein: CASSSRGNDYNEQFF
V gene: TRBV4-2; J gene: TRBJ2-2; D gene: TRBD2; clone size: .; CDR3 protein: CASSQALFAGVVSAGELFF
V gene: TRBV29-1; J gene: TRBJ2-2; D gene: .; clone size: few; CDR3 protein: CSVEKVANTGELFF
V gene: TRBV6-6; J gene: TRBJ1-5; D gene: .; clone size: .; CDR3 protein: CASSPGQYFNQPQHF
V gene: TRBV18; J gene: TRBJ1-2; D gene: .; clone size: .; CDR3 protein: CASSPGAPVGPVYGYTF
V gene: TRBV4-3; J gene: TRBJ2-3; D gene: TRBD2; clone size: once; CDR3 protein: CASSQDHAGGADTQYF
V gene: TRBV9; J gene: TRBJ1-2; D gene: TRBD1; clone size: .; CDR3 protein: CASSPRTGTSGYGYTF
V gene: TRBV4-1; J gene: TRBJ1-5; D gene: .; clone size: .; CDR3 protein: CASSQDEGQPQHF
V gene: TRBV14; J gene: TRBJ2-3; D gene: TRBD2; clone size: .; CDR3 protein: CASSPLAGGITDTQYF
V gene: TRBV6-5; J gene: TRBJ2-2; D gene: .; clone size: .; CDR3 protein: CASSYLRSNTGELFF
V gene: TRBV19; J gene: TRBJ2-2; D gene: .; clone size: .; CDR3 protein: CASSRGINTGELFF
V gene: TRBV7-9; J gene: TRBJ2-7; D gene: .; clone size: .; CDR3 protein: CASTPLNRVRQYF
V gene: TRBV2; J gene: TRBJ2-3; D gene: .; clone size: once; CDR3 protein: CASQSSGRGDTQYF
V gene: TRBV5-1; J gene: TRBJ1-6; D gene: .; clone size: .; CDR3 protein: CASSLGTTVAPLHF
V gene: TRBV7-3; J gene: TRBJ1-2; D gene: TRBD1; clone size: .; CDR3 protein: CASSSGQGSYGYTF
V gene: TRBV2; J gene: TRBJ2-1; D gene: TRBD2; clone size: .; CDR3 protein: CASRGLAGPTHGQFF
V gene: TRBV11-2; J gene: TRBJ1-3; D gene: .; clone size: .; CDR3 protein: CASSLGGLSGNTIYF
V gene: TRBV5-1; J gene: TRBJ2-3; D gene: .; clone size: .; CDR3 protein: CASSLGLRSGTDTQYF
V gene: TRBV27; J gene: TRBJ1-1; D gene: .; clone size: .; CDR3 protein: CASSGGVRDTEAFF
V gene: TRBV7-3; J gene: TRBJ2-1; D gene: TRBD2; clone size: .; CDR3 protein: CASSSGIAGGNNEQFF
V gene: TRBV5-1; J gene: TRBJ1-6; D gene: .; clone size: .; CDR3 protein: CASSLNSRGSSYNSPLHF
V gene: TRBV6-5; J gene: TRBJ1-1; D gene: .; clone size: .; CDR3 protein: CASSLRGGNTEAFF
V gene: TRBV28; J gene: TRBJ2-7; D gene: .; clone size: .; CDR3 protein: CASSTRNPYEQYF
V gene: TRBV11-3; J gene: TRBJ2-1; D gene: TRBD2; clone size: .; CDR3 protein: CASSLGLAGGPYNEQFF
V gene: TRBV30; J gene: TRBJ2-5; D gene: .; clone size: few; CDR3 protein: CAWSVLSGVAQYF
V gene: TRBV11-3; J gene: TRBJ2-7; D gene: TRBD1; clone size: .; CDR3 protein: CASSPGTGGHEQYF
V gene: TRBV2; J gene: TRBJ1-1; D gene: .; clone size: .; CDR3 protein: CASRAGFMNTEAFF
V gene: TRBV13; J gene: TRBJ2-3; D gene: TRBD2; clone size: .; CDR3 protein: CASSSGLAEHFSDTQYF
V gene: TRBV2; J gene: TRBJ2-3; D gene: TRBD2; clone size: .; CDR3 protein: CASSEAMRGATDTQYF
V gene: TRBV10-3; J gene: TRBJ2-1; D gene: TRBD2; clone size: .; CDR3 protein: CAISEGASGGPYNEQFF
V gene: TRBV5-4; J gene: TRBJ1-2; D gene: .; clone size: .; CDR3 protein: CASSLAGSYGYTF